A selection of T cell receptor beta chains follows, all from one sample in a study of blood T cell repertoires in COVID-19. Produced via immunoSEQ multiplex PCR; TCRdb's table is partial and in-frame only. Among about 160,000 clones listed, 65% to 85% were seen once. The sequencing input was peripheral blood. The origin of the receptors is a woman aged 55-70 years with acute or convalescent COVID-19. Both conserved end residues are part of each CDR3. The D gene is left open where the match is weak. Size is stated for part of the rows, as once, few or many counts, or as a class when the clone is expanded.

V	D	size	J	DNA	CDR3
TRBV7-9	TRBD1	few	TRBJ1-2	TGTGCCAGCAGCTCTCTTGGACAGGGGGCCTTCGGCTACACCTTC	CASSSLGQGAFGYTF
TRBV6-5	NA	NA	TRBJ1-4	TGTGCCAGCAGCTCGGGGGCAACTAATGAAAAACTGTTTTTT	CASSSGATNEKLFF
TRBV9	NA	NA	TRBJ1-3	TGTGCCAGCAGCGCCAACTCTGGAAACACCATATATTTT	CASSANSGNTIYF
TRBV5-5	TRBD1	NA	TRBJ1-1	TGTGCCAGCAGACCGGGACAGGGGAACACTGAAGCTTTCTTT	CASRPGQGNTEAFF
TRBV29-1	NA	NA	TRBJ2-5	TGCAGCGTTGAAGCGTTGGCGGGGGCCCGGGGGGAGACCCAGTACTTC	CSVEALAGARGETQYF
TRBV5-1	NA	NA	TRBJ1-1	TGCGCCAGCAGCTGGCGGGGGGCTGAAGCTTTCTTT	CASSWRGAEAFF
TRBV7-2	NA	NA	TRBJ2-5	TGTGCCAGCAGCTTTTCAGGGGAAGAGACCCAGTACTTC	CASSFSGEETQYF
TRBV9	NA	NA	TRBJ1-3	TGTGCCAGCAGCGTAGACAGGCTCGGAGGAAACACCATATATTTT	CASSVDRLGGNTIYF
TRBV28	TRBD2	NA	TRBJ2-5	TGTGCCAGCAGTTTTAGCGGGGGGAGCCAACAAGAGACCCAGTACTTC	CASSFSGGSQQETQYF
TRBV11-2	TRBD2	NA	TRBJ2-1	TGTGCCAGCAGCTCAGGGACTAGCGGGGGGAGCTCCTACAATGAGCAGTTCTTC	CASSSGTSGGSSYNEQFF
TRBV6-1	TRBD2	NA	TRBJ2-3	TGTGCCAGCAGTGACCGGACTAGCGGGGGGCCCGGGACAGATACGCAGTATTTT	CASSDRTSGGPGTDTQYF
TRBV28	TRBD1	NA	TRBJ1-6	TGTGCCAGCAGTCGGAGGACAGGGGGAAATTCACCCCTCCACTTT	CASSRRTGGNSPLHF
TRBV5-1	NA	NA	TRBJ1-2	TGCGCCAGCAGCTTGGCCGTTTCGGGGAATGGCTACACCTTC	CASSLAVSGNGYTF
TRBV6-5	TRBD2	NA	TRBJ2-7	TGTGCCAGCAGCTCGACTAGCTCCGAGCAGTACTTC	CASSSTSSEQYF
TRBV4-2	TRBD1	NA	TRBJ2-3	TGTGCCAGCAGCCAAGAGGGTTACACCCGACAGGGGAAAACAGATACGCAGTATTTT	CASSQEGYTRQGKTDTQYF
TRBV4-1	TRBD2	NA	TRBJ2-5	TGCGCCAGCAGCCAGATATTAGCGGGGGGCCAAGAGACCCAGTACTTC	CASSQILAGGQETQYF
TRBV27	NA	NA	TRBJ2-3	TGTGCCAGCAGAATAGGGGGGGTCACAGATACGCAGTATTTT	CASRIGGVTDTQYF
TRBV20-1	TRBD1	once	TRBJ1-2	TGCAGTGCTAGTCTCCCAGGGGGGACCTATGGCTACACCTTC	CSASLPGGTYGYTF
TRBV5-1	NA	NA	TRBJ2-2	TGCGCCAGCAGCTTCCTCTCAGACACCGGGGAGCTGTTTTTT	CASSFLSDTGELFF
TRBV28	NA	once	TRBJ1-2	TGTGCCGCGTCGATGTGGAACTATGGCTACACCTTC	CAASMWNYGYTF
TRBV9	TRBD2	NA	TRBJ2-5	TGTGCCAGCAGCGCCGCGGGGGGCGGGGAGACCCAGTACTTC	CASSAAGGGETQYF
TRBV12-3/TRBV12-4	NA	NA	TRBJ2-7	TGTGCCAGCAGTGTAGGACAGTCCTACGAGCAGTACTTC	CASSVGQSYEQYF
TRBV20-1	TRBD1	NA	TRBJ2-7	TGCAGTGCTAGTGGCGGGCAGGGGGCCCACGAGCAGTACTTC	CSASGGQGAHEQYF
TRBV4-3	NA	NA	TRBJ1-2	TGCGCCAGCAGCCCTCTTGAGGTGGTTGGAAGCAATGGCTACACCTTC	CASSPLEVVGSNGYTF
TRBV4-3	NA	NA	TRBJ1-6	TGCGCCAGCAGCCAAGGTGACTCGTCTGGGAATTCACCCCTCCACTTT	CASSQGDSSGNSPLHF
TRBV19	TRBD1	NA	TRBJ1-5	TGTGCCAGTAGTATCGACAGGGTGGGTCAGCCCCAGCATTTT	CASSIDRVGQPQHF
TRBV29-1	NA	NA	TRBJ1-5	TGCAGCGTTGGGTCGGATCAGCCCCAGCATTTT	CSVGSDQPQHF
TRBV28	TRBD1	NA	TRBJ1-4	TGTGCCAGCAGTGAGGGACAGCTTGAAAAACTGTTTTTT	CASSEGQLEKLFF
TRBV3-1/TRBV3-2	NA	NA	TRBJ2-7	TGTGCCAGCAGCCAAGACAGGGGTCCCTACGAGCAGTACTTC	CASSQDRGPYEQYF
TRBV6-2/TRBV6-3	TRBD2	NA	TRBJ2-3	TGTGCCAGCAGTCGGGGGGGAGGCGCAGATACGCAGTATTTT	CASSRGGGADTQYF
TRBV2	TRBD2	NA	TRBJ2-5	TGTGCCAGCACTAGCGGGGGCCATGTGACCCAGTACTTC	CASTSGGHVTQYF
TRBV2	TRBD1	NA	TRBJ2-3	TGTGCCAGCAGTCGGCGACAGGGGACGCCAGATACGCAGTATTTT	CASSRRQGTPDTQYF
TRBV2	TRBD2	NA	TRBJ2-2	TGTGCCAGCAGTGAAGTCGGCGGGGGGGCCGCCGGGGAGCTGTTTTTT	CASSEVGGGAAGELFF
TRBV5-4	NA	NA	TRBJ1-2	TGTGCCAGCAGCCTCGGGGTCTATGGCTACACCTTC	CASSLGVYGYTF
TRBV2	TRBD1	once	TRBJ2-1	TGTGCCAGCAAAGTGGGACAGGGGCGGGCAGTTGAGCAGTTCTTC	CASKVGQGRAVEQFF
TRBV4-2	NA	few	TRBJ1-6	TGTGCCAGCAGCCAAGAGGGCGGGGGTTCAAGTAATTCACCCCTCCACTTT	CASSQEGGGSSNSPLHF
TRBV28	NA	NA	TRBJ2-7	TGTGCCAGCAGGACACCAGGGTCGGGCTACGAGCAGTACTTC	CASRTPGSGYEQYF
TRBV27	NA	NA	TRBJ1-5	TGTGCCAGCAAGGCAGTGGGGGGGATCAATCAGCCCCAGCATTTT	CASKAVGGINQPQHF
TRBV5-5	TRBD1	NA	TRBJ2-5	TGTGCCAGCAGCGAATATATCGGGACAGGGGAAGAGACCCAGTACTTC	CASSEYIGTGEETQYF
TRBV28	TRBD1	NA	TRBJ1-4	TGTGCCACCGTGAGGGGGGACAGGGTAGAAAAACTGTTTTTT	CATVRGDRVEKLFF
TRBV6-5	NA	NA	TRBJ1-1	TGTGCCAGCAGTTACCGGACAAAACACACTGAAGCTTTCTTT	CASSYRTKHTEAFF
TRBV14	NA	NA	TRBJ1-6	TGTGCCAGCAGCCAAGTCCCAGGGGCGAACTCACCCCTCCACTTT	CASSQVPGANSPLHF
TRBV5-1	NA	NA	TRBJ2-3	TGCGCCAGCAGCTCCATGGTGTCGGCAGATACGCAGTATTTT	CASSSMVSADTQYF
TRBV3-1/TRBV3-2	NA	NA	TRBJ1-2	TGTGCCAGCAGCCCAAGAGTGCGGGCCACGACCTATGGCTACACCTTC	CASSPRVRATTYGYTF
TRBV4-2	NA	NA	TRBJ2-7	TGTGCCAGCAGCCGTCTAGGACAGAACAACTACGAGCAGTACTTC	CASSRLGQNNYEQYF
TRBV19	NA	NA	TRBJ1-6	TGTGCCAGTAGTATTACACAGGCTTATTCACCCCTCCACTTT	CASSITQAYSPLHF
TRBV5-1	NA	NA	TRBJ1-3	TGCGCCAGCAGCTTATCTCCAGGCGCGGGAAACACCATATATTTT	CASSLSPGAGNTIYF
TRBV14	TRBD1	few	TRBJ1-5	TGTGCCAGCAGTCCTGGACAGGGTAAAGAGGGCAATCAGCCCCAGCATTTT	CASSPGQGKEGNQPQHF
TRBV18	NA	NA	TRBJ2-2	TGTGCCAGCTCGCTGGCTCGGAACACCGGGGAGCTGTTTTTT	CASSLARNTGELFF
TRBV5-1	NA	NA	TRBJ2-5	TGCGCCAGCAGCCAAGGGACATTAAAGGCGGAGACCCAGTACTTC	CASSQGTLKAETQYF
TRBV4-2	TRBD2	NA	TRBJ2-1	TGTGCCAGCAGCCAAGATGCGGGGGGAAGTCCGGTGGCCTACAATGAGCAGTTCTTC	CASSQDAGGSPVAYNEQFF